These T cell receptor beta chains were read from a single sample in a study of regulatory T cells in long-lasting Graves disease. TCRdb independently ran MiXCR on the multiplex PCR reads; one entry per CDR3 protein. The sample includes about 200,000 distinct CDR3 sequences, 15% to 20% seen only once; the top ten take 10% to 15%. These same records also appear under a second study, on T cells in Graves' hyperthyroidism and ophthalmopathy.

Source: peripheral blood mononuclear cells (PBMCs), taken at new diagnosis, from a patient treated with antithyroid drugs. These receptors were obtained from a woman between 25 and 40 years old with Graves disease. CDR3s leave out the opening cysteine and the closing phenylalanine or tryptophan. Each record gives: clone size, V gene, J gene, CDR3 protein. Where a row states a size, it is once, few, many or the class of an expanded clone; other rows omit it.

clone_size: many; v_call: TRBV5-5; j_call: TRBJ2-5; cdr3_aa: ASSSTQDRGQETQY
clone_size: many; v_call: TRBV11-2; j_call: TRBJ1-1; cdr3_aa: ASSPHQGPSEAF
clone_size: many; v_call: TRBV30; j_call: TRBJ2-1; cdr3_aa: AWTRTGPGYNEQF
clone_size: many; v_call: TRBV28; j_call: TRBJ1-1; cdr3_aa: ASSPPGGRGTEAF
clone_size: .; v_call: TRBV27; j_call: TRBJ2-3; cdr3_aa: ASSFGATSGDTQY
clone_size: .; v_call: TRBV6-2/TRBV6-3; j_call: .; cdr3_aa: AGRGFNGHEQF
clone_size: many; v_call: TRBV7-9; j_call: TRBJ2-6; cdr3_aa: ASSLVGGGPSGANVLT
clone_size: many; v_call: TRBV2; j_call: TRBJ1-2; cdr3_aa: ASSIKTDSYGYT
clone_size: many; v_call: TRBV30; j_call: TRBJ1-1; cdr3_aa: AWRRQGMNTEAF
clone_size: many; v_call: TRBV6-5; j_call: TRBJ1-1; cdr3_aa: ASSWTKGWTEAF
clone_size: few; v_call: TRBV5-5; j_call: TRBJ1-5; cdr3_aa: ASSLEPSNQPQH
clone_size: many; v_call: TRBV27; j_call: TRBJ1-5; cdr3_aa: ASSRQGGGNQPQH
clone_size: .; v_call: TRBV6-9; j_call: TRBJ2-2; cdr3_aa: ASSSTRGRTGDTGGLF
clone_size: many; v_call: TRBV28; j_call: TRBJ2-5; cdr3_aa: ASRAVQRGTQY
clone_size: .; v_call: TRBV6-1; j_call: TRBJ2-1; cdr3_aa: ASRESGRANEQF
clone_size: .; v_call: TRBV19; j_call: TRBJ2-3; cdr3_aa: VSSGGHRGRRTDTQY
clone_size: few; v_call: TRBV6-1; j_call: TRBJ1-5; cdr3_aa: VSSESGPGRPQH
clone_size: .; v_call: TRBV28; j_call: TRBJ1-5; cdr3_aa: ASSGAGQPQH
clone_size: many; v_call: TRBV28; j_call: TRBJ1-2; cdr3_aa: ASSLWGG
clone_size: many; v_call: TRBV29-1; j_call: TRBJ2-1; cdr3_aa: SVSGTEGRGDEQF
clone_size: .; v_call: TRBV29-1; j_call: TRBJ1-4; cdr3_aa: SATRDIGEKLF
clone_size: many; v_call: TRBV2; j_call: TRBJ2-3; cdr3_aa: ASSDNAGVADTQY
clone_size: many; v_call: TRBV5-1; j_call: TRBJ1-3; cdr3_aa: ASSLGAHSGNTIY
clone_size: many; v_call: TRBV7-2; j_call: TRBJ2-4; cdr3_aa: ASSLVGDFRQAKNIQY
clone_size: many; v_call: TRBV6-1; j_call: TRBJ2-5; cdr3_aa: ASRGGTSGDTPQETQY
clone_size: many; v_call: TRBV29-1; j_call: TRBJ1-2; cdr3_aa: SAVFALQEGYT
clone_size: .; v_call: TRBV7-8; j_call: TRBJ1-3; cdr3_aa: ASSLEGAFSGNTIY
clone_size: .; v_call: TRBV12-3/TRBV12-4; j_call: TRBJ1-1; cdr3_aa: ASRSREKNTEAF
clone_size: .; v_call: TRBV29-1; j_call: TRBJ2-5; cdr3_aa: SVVRGQETLY
clone_size: few; v_call: TRBV10-1; j_call: TRBJ2-3; cdr3_aa: ASSESGLAGGQLIRTDTQY
clone_size: many; v_call: TRBV11-3; j_call: TRBJ2-1; cdr3_aa: ASSPTGSYNEQF
clone_size: many; v_call: TRBV6-1; j_call: TRBJ2-7; cdr3_aa: ASRSRRGDEQY
clone_size: many; v_call: TRBV27; j_call: TRBJ2-1; cdr3_aa: ASSLWDEQF
clone_size: many; v_call: TRBV28; j_call: TRBJ2-7; cdr3_aa: ASSPGLAAVEQY
clone_size: many; v_call: TRBV20-1; j_call: TRBJ1-6; cdr3_aa: SAPISAGRMGNSPLH
clone_size: many; v_call: TRBV6-2/TRBV6-3; j_call: TRBJ2-1; cdr3_aa: ASVERESSYNEQF